The rows below give T cell receptor beta chains drawn from one sample of a study of T cell repertoires in cytomegalovirus infection. TCRdb itself ran the reads through MiXCR, one entry per CDR3 protein. The table lists hundreds of thousands of distinct CDR3 sequences, around 30% of them singletons. These receptors lack a known antigen. Sequencing was performed on cultured CD8+ T cells from PBMCs, taken from culture after CMV antigen stimulation. These receptors all stem from a human donor in good health (CMV status not recorded). Some clones in this sample may be carry-over from other donors' samples. CDR3s include the opening cysteine and the closing phenylalanine or tryptophan. The order of the fields is V gene, clone size, D gene, J gene, CDR3 length, CDR3 DNA, CDR3 protein. The D gene is left open where the match is weak. Some rows have no size entry. The others give once, few or many, or a class for an expanded clone.

V gene: TRBV5-4; clone size: -; D gene: -; J gene: TRBJ1-2; CDR3 length: 13; CDR3 DNA: TGTGCCAGCAGCTTTGGGGTTGGGGGAAGCTACACCTTC; CDR3 protein: CASSFGVGGSYTF
V gene: TRBV6-6; clone size: -; D gene: TRBD1; J gene: TRBJ1-2; CDR3 length: 13; CDR3 DNA: TGTGCCAGCAGACTCGGACAGGGTAATGGCTACACCTTC; CDR3 protein: CASRLGQGNGYTF
V gene: TRBV6-5; clone size: -; D gene: -; J gene: TRBJ1-6; CDR3 length: 16; CDR3 DNA: TGTGCCAGCAGTTACTCCCAGAGCTCCTATAATTCACCCCTCCACTTT; CDR3 protein: CASSYSQSSYNSPLHF
V gene: TRBV5-5; clone size: few; D gene: TRBD1; J gene: TRBJ1-4; CDR3 length: 14; CDR3 DNA: TGTGCCAGCAGCGAGGACAGGGGTGGCGAAAAACTGTTTTTT; CDR3 protein: CASSEDRGGEKLFF
V gene: TRBV9; clone size: few; D gene: TRBD2; J gene: TRBJ2-2; CDR3 length: 17; CDR3 DNA: TGTGCCAGCAGCGTGAGGACTAGCGGGGTTGACACCGGGGAGCTGTTTTTT; CDR3 protein: CASSVRTSGVDTGELFF
V gene: TRBV7-9; clone size: -; D gene: TRBD2; J gene: TRBJ2-7; CDR3 length: 17; CDR3 DNA: TGTGCCAGCAGCTTGGGACTAGCGGGGGCCCCCGGCGACGAGCAGTACTTC; CDR3 protein: CASSLGLAGAPGDEQYF
V gene: TRBV5-1; clone size: -; D gene: TRBD2; J gene: TRBJ2-7; CDR3 length: 16; CDR3 DNA: TGCGCCAGCAGCTTGACCGGGGGGGGCACCTCCTACGAGCAGTACTTC; CDR3 protein: CASSLTGGGTSYEQYF
V gene: TRBV2; clone size: few; D gene: -; J gene: TRBJ1-3; CDR3 length: 14; CDR3 DNA: TGTGCCAGCAGTACCGGGAGCTCTGGAAACACCATATATTTT; CDR3 protein: CASSTGSSGNTIYF
V gene: TRBV2; clone size: -; D gene: TRBD2; J gene: TRBJ2-1; CDR3 length: 14; CDR3 DNA: TGTGCCAGCAGGGGGACTAGCGGGGATTTTGAGCAGTTCTTC; CDR3 protein: CASRGTSGDFEQFF
V gene: TRBV6-6; clone size: -; D gene: -; J gene: TRBJ1-3; CDR3 length: 15; CDR3 DNA: TGTGCCAGCAGTTACCCACAGGGAGCTGGAAACACCATATATTTT; CDR3 protein: CASSYPQGAGNTIYF
V gene: TRBV6-2/TRBV6-3; clone size: once; D gene: -; J gene: TRBJ2-7; CDR3 length: 15; CDR3 DNA: TGTGCCAGCAGTTACTCGAATTCAGTAGTCTACGAGCAGTACTTC; CDR3 protein: CASSYSNSVVYEQYF
V gene: TRBV6-6; clone size: -; D gene: TRBD2; J gene: TRBJ2-1; CDR3 length: 17; CDR3 DNA: TGTGTCAGCAGTTACGAGACTAGCCTCTACCCCCACAATGAGCAGTTCTTC; CDR3 protein: CVSSYETSLYPHNEQFF
V gene: TRBV15; clone size: -; D gene: TRBD1; J gene: TRBJ2-3; CDR3 length: 17; CDR3 DNA: TGTGCCACCAGCACCGGACAGGGTGAAACTAGCACAGATACGCAGTATTTT; CDR3 protein: CATSTGQGETSTDTQYF
V gene: TRBV27; clone size: -; D gene: TRBD2; J gene: TRBJ2-2; CDR3 length: 16; CDR3 DNA: TGTGCCAGCAGTCTACCGGGACTAGCGGGGGCCCGGGAGCTGTTTTTT; CDR3 protein: CASSLPGLAGARELFF
V gene: TRBV12-3/TRBV12-4; clone size: -; D gene: TRBD1; J gene: TRBJ2-5; CDR3 length: 15; CDR3 DNA: TGTGCCAGCAGTTTCGAGGGGGCAGGGAAAGAGACCCAGTACTTC; CDR3 protein: CASSFEGAGKETQYF
V gene: TRBV6-2/TRBV6-3; clone size: -; D gene: TRBD2; J gene: TRBJ2-2; CDR3 length: 17; CDR3 DNA: TGTGCCAGCAGTTACCCCCGGGGGGTCCCGAACACCGGGGAGCTGTTTTTT; CDR3 protein: CASSYPRGVPNTGELFF
V gene: TRBV4-1; clone size: -; D gene: -; J gene: TRBJ1-5; CDR3 length: 16; CDR3 DNA: TGCGCCAGCAGCCAGAGCCTTGGACGCCACAATCAGCCCCAGCATTTT; CDR3 protein: CASSQSLGRHNQPQHF
V gene: TRBV6-1; clone size: -; D gene: -; J gene: TRBJ1-1; CDR3 length: 15; CDR3 DNA: TGTGCCAGCAGTTACGACCACGGGGGGTTAGCTGAAGCTTTCTTT; CDR3 protein: CASSYDHGGLAEAFF
V gene: TRBV4-1; clone size: few; D gene: -; J gene: TRBJ1-4; CDR3 length: 15; CDR3 DNA: TGCGCCAGCAGCCAAGAGAGGGGTTGGAGTGAAAAACTGTTTTTT; CDR3 protein: CASSQERGWSEKLFF
V gene: TRBV6-2/TRBV6-3; clone size: few; D gene: TRBD1; J gene: TRBJ1-5; CDR3 length: 14; CDR3 DNA: TGTGCCAGCAAGGAACAGGGGGTTATACAGCCCCAGCATTTT; CDR3 protein: CASKEQGVIQPQHF
V gene: TRBV4-3; clone size: -; D gene: -; J gene: TRBJ2-5; CDR3 length: 15; CDR3 DNA: TGTGCCAGCAGCCAAGACTGGGGAACCCAAGAGACCCAGTACTTC; CDR3 protein: CASSQDWGTQETQYF
V gene: TRBV19; clone size: -; D gene: -; J gene: TRBJ1-3; CDR3 length: 14; CDR3 DNA: TGTGCCAGCAACCCCAGTCTCTCTGGAAACACCATATATTTT; CDR3 protein: CASNPSLSGNTIYF
V gene: TRBV7-9; clone size: -; D gene: TRBD1; J gene: TRBJ1-1; CDR3 length: 14; CDR3 DNA: TGTGCCAGCGCCACAGGGGGGGTGAACACTGAAGCTTTCTTT; CDR3 protein: CASATGGVNTEAFF
V gene: TRBV6-5; clone size: few; D gene: -; J gene: TRBJ2-1; CDR3 length: 13; CDR3 DNA: TGTGCCTCCTGGGGGTATCAGAACAATGAGCAGTTCTTC; CDR3 protein: CASWGYQNNEQFF
V gene: TRBV5-1; clone size: -; D gene: -; J gene: TRBJ1-1; CDR3 length: 14; CDR3 DNA: TGCGCCAGCAGCGACGGACGGGGTGACACTGAAGCTTTCTTT; CDR3 protein: CASSDGRGDTEAFF
V gene: TRBV7-6; clone size: many; D gene: TRBD1; J gene: TRBJ2-1; CDR3 length: 17; CDR3 DNA: TGTGCCAGCAGCCGGGACAGCCGGCAAGCGATTTACAATGAGCAGTTCTTC; CDR3 protein: CASSRDSRQAIYNEQFF
V gene: TRBV27; clone size: many; D gene: TRBD1; J gene: TRBJ1-1; CDR3 length: 14; CDR3 DNA: TGTGCCAGCAGTCTCAGGGGGGGCATGACTGAAGCTTTCTTT; CDR3 protein: CASSLRGGMTEAFF
V gene: TRBV6-1; clone size: -; D gene: TRBD1; J gene: TRBJ1-3; CDR3 length: 15; CDR3 DNA: TGTGCCAGCAGACACAGGGGAGAGGGTGGAAACACCATATATTTT; CDR3 protein: CASRHRGEGGNTIYF
V gene: TRBV7-9; clone size: many; D gene: -; J gene: TRBJ1-1; CDR3 length: 17; CDR3 DNA: TGTGCCAGCAGCTTAGCAGGGTACAGTCTTAGCGGCACTGAAGCTTTCTTT; CDR3 protein: CASSLAGYSLSGTEAFF
V gene: TRBV12-3/TRBV12-4; clone size: -; D gene: TRBD1; J gene: TRBJ1-1; CDR3 length: 14; CDR3 DNA: TGTGCCAGCAGTGCGGACAGGGGTAGAACTGAAGCTTTCTTT; CDR3 protein: CASSADRGRTEAFF
V gene: TRBV18; clone size: -; D gene: -; J gene: TRBJ1-1; CDR3 length: 15; CDR3 DNA: TGTGCCAGCTCACGGGGGGCGAGGGGTGGCACTGAAGCTTTCTTT; CDR3 protein: CASSRGARGGTEAFF
V gene: TRBV4-1; clone size: many; D gene: -; J gene: TRBJ2-1; CDR3 length: 13; CDR3 DNA: TGTGCCAGCAGCCAAGTCGGGGGAAATGAGCAGTTCTTC; CDR3 protein: CASSQVGGNEQFF
V gene: TRBV7-9; clone size: few; D gene: -; J gene: TRBJ1-2; CDR3 length: 15; CDR3 DNA: TGTGCCAGCAGTCGCATCCCTAGAACAGGGAATGGCTACACCTTC; CDR3 protein: CASSRIPRTGNGYTF
V gene: TRBV6-5; clone size: -; D gene: -; J gene: TRBJ2-7; CDR3 length: 15; CDR3 DNA: TGTGCCAGCCGACTGTCACCCGTCCCCGGCTACGAGCAGTACTTC; CDR3 protein: CASRLSPVPGYEQYF
V gene: TRBV19; clone size: -; D gene: TRBD1; J gene: TRBJ1-5; CDR3 length: 15; CDR3 DNA: TGTGCCAGTAGTACGCCAGGGGGGGTAAATCAGCCCCAGCATTTT; CDR3 protein: CASSTPGGVNQPQHF
V gene: TRBV2; clone size: many; D gene: -; J gene: TRBJ2-3; CDR3 length: 13; CDR3 DNA: TGTGCCATCATCAGGCGTTACACAGATACGCAGTATTTT; CDR3 protein: CAIIRRYTDTQYF
V gene: TRBV9; clone size: many; D gene: -; J gene: TRBJ1-4; CDR3 length: 14; CDR3 DNA: TGTGCCAGCAGCGGATCCCGGTGGAGTGAAAAACTGTTTTTT; CDR3 protein: CASSGSRWSEKLFF
V gene: TRBV7-9; clone size: -; D gene: -; J gene: TRBJ2-7; CDR3 length: 13; CDR3 DNA: TGTGCCAGCAGCGGGACACCTTTCTACGAGCAGTACTTC; CDR3 protein: CASSGTPFYEQYF
V gene: TRBV5-6; clone size: many; D gene: -; J gene: TRBJ1-2; CDR3 length: 13; CDR3 DNA: TGTGCCAGCAGCTTGAGGCATCGCTATGGCTACACCTTC; CDR3 protein: CASSLRHRYGYTF
V gene: TRBV14; clone size: -; D gene: TRBD1; J gene: TRBJ1-1; CDR3 length: 14; CDR3 DNA: TGTGCCAGCAGCATCCGACAGGGGAACACTGAAGCTTTCTTT; CDR3 protein: CASSIRQGNTEAFF
V gene: TRBV10-2; clone size: -; D gene: TRBD2; J gene: TRBJ2-1; CDR3 length: 13; CDR3 DNA: TGCGCCAGCAGTGCAGCGGGACTCAATGAGCAGTTCTTC; CDR3 protein: CASSAAGLNEQFF
V gene: TRBV7-9; clone size: many; D gene: TRBD1; J gene: TRBJ1-1; CDR3 length: 16; CDR3 DNA: TGTGCCAGCAGCTTAGGAGGACAGGGGGCCGTTACTGAAGCTTTCTTT; CDR3 protein: CASSLGGQGAVTEAFF